These 21 T cell receptor beta chains came from one sample sequenced in a study of blood T cells in healthy people across ages. Through a sample-barcoded 5' primer and a J-beta primer mix, a second PCR was run for roughly 6 to 12 cycles. TCRdb ran MiXCR on the 5' RACE reads and lists one entry per CDR3 protein. The table includes 800,000 or so distinct CDR3 sequences, about half detected once. The sequenced sample consisted of blood. The receptors shown here come from a man aged 80 or over in good health.

The V and J genes are TRBV29-1 and TRBJ2-7, with D possibly called TRBD1 or TRBD2 (5 bases each). Germline-derived CDR1 and CDR2 are SQVTM and ANQGSEA. Trimming shortened V by 3 bases and J by 9 bases, and 9 bases separated the two germline ends. This CDR3 comprises 10 residues. CDR3 protein: CSVDDGAQYF. The CDR3 DNA follows: TGCAGCGTTGATGACGGGGCGCAGTACTTC.

This clonotype came up a few times. The chain carries TRBV24-1 and TRBJ2-5, with D tentatively TRBD1 (6 bases). V lost 1 base and J 4 bases, leaving 12 bases between the germline ends. Germline CDR1 is KGHDR and CDR2 is SFDVKD. The CDR3 length is 15 residues. The chain's CDR3 is CATSDFGTQRETQYF. CDR3 bases: TGTGCCACCAGTGATTTCGGGACACAACGAGAGACCCAGTACTTC.

This sequence joins TRBV12-3 or TRBV12-4 and TRBJ1-1; D is uncertain. This CDR3 has 14 amino acids. Trimming pared 5 bases from V and 1 base from J, leaving 11 bases between. The DNA of the CDR3 is TGTGCCAGCAGTGATGAACAGCCGAACACTGAAGCTTTCTTT. Amino acids: CASSDEQPNTEAFF.

On this clonotype: The junction shows a germline mismatch at one end, possibly a read error. V is TRBV3-1 and J is TRBJ2-6, with TRBD1 matching over 9 bases. Germline-derived CDR1 and CDR2 are LGHDT and YNNKEL (reference sequence). The CDR3 loop spans 16 amino acids. CDR3 in DNA: TGTGCCGGCAGCCGGACAGGGGTCTCTGGGGCCAACATCCTGACTTTC. It yields the protein CAGSRTGVSGANILTF.

In this sample, this clonotype turned up a few times. This chain's CDR3 is CSGSGLSNEQFF. For the CDR3, the DNA is TGCAGCGGATCGGGACTGTCTAATGAGCAGTTCTTC. V gene TRBV29-1 combines with J gene TRBJ2-1; TRBD2 might be the D (6 bases). The CDR3 has 12 amino acids. Germline V CDR1 and CDR2: SQVTM, ANQGSEA. With 7 bases removed from V and 7 bases from J, the gap between germline ends came to 14 bases.

The J gene is TRBJ2-5, the V gene TRBV28, with D perhaps matching TRBD2 (6 bases). V shed 7 bases and J shed 6 bases, with 15 bases lying between them. Germline-derived CDR1 and CDR2 are MDHEN and SYDVKM. The CDR3 has 13 amino acids. The CDR3 bases are TGTGCCAGCACCTCCGGGACTCCCAAGACCCAGTACTTC. Translating it yields CASTSGTPKTQYF.

This clonotype was seen ten or more times. The chain uses TRBV5-4 and TRBJ2-1, with 14 bases aligning to TRBD2. The CDR3 has 15 amino acids. With 4 bases clipped from V and 6 bases from J, the junction kept 3 bases outside the gene matches. Per the germline V gene, CDR1 is SGHNT and CDR2 is YYREEE (reference sequence). The CDR3 reads CASSQTSGGANEQFF. As DNA, the CDR3 is TGTGCCAGCAGCCAGACTAGCGGGGGGGCCAATGAGCAGTTCTTC. The entire variable domain, with the rest obtained from reference TRBV5-4 and TRBJ2-1, is as follows: ETGVTQSPTHLIKTRGQQVTLRCSSQSGHNTVSWYQQALGQGPQFIFQYYREEENGRGNFPPRFSGLQFPNYSSELNVNALELDDSALYLCASSQTSGGANEQFFGPGTRLTVL.

Remarks on this clonotype: One end of the junction fails to match germline, which may point to a read error. The chain has TRBV6-2 or TRBV6-3 and TRBJ2-7, with D tentatively TRBD2 (5 bases). This CDR3 contains 14 residues. Germline V CDR1 and CDR2: MNHEY, SVGEGT. DNA of the CDR3: TGTGCCAGTAGTTCAGGACTGGTATACAATGAGCAGTACTTC. This translates into CASSSGLVYNEQYF.

The rearrangement joins TRBV6-2 or TRBV6-3 to TRBJ2-1; 8 nucleotides line up with TRBD2. Germline V gene lookup returns CDR1 MNHEY and CDR2 SVGEGT. This CDR3 is built from 16 residues. The trim removed 6 bases at V and 2 bases at J, leaving 9 bases unmatched. DNA for the CDR3: TGTGCCAGCAGCCGTTCCTTAGCGGGGACCTACAATGAGCAGTTCTTC. This gives the protein CASSRSLAGTYNEQFF.

The chain uses TRBV29-1 and TRBJ2-4, with D possibly being TRBD1 or TRBD2 (6 bases each). Near its end, the DNA agrees better with TRBJ2-7, so the J call may be wrong. Germline V gene sequence: CDR1 SQVTM, CDR2 ANQGSEA. The CDR3 loop spans 14 amino acids. The CDR3 sequence is CSVSGAARGGEQYF. The CDR3 DNA reads as TGCAGCGTTTCGGGGGCGGCAAGAGGGGGCGAGCAGTACTTC.

The chain combines TRBV7-9 with TRBJ2-5; TRBD2 is a possible D gene (6 bases). The CDR3 runs to 14 residues. V was shortened by 11 bases and J by 5 bases, with 21 bases between the two germline ends. Germline CDR1 and CDR2: SEHNR and FQNEAQ (reference sequence). The CDR3 DNA reads TGTGCCGATACCGCGGGACTCAGTGGGGAGACCCAGTACTTC. This translates into CADTAGLSGETQYF.

This clonotype was detected ten times or more. The rearrangement joins TRBV21-1 to TRBJ2-4; whether TRBD1, the table's D call, matches the DNA was not checked. TRBV21-1 is shown as a pseudogene. CDR3 size: 17 residues. CDR3 nucleotides: TGTGCCAGCAGCCTTCGGACAGGGGGTTCTACCAAAAACATTCAGTACTTC. Amino acid sequence: CASSLRTGGSTKNIQYF.

The chain links TRBV29-1 to TRBJ2-1; 11 nucleotides agree with TRBD2. Germline CDR1 SQVTM, CDR2 ANQGSEA. CDR3 length: 15 amino acids. Unmatched junction bases numbered 2, after V lost 4 bases and J lost 0 bases. The CDR3 spells CSVVLAGDSYNEQFF. In DNA form, the CDR3 reads TGCAGCGTTGTACTAGCGGGAGACTCCTACAATGAGCAGTTCTTC.

The gene calls are TRBV27 and TRBJ2-7; 11 nucleotides match TRBD1. The CDR3 is 21 residues long. With V trimmed by 5 bases and J by 5 bases, 26 bases remained unmatched. Germline CDR1 reads MNHEY; CDR2 reads SMNVEV (reference sequence). CDR3 DNA: TGTGCCAGCAGTGAATATTCCGGGACAGGGGGTCCCAGCGGCATCCCCAACGAGCAGTACTTC. Its protein product is CASSEYSGTGGPSGIPNEQYF.

This clonotype appeared a few times. The rearrangement links TRBV12-3 or TRBV12-4 to TRBJ2-2; 7 bases match TRBD1. The ends lost 5 bases at V and 4 bases at J; junction bases unmatched: 4. The CDR3 runs to 14 residues. This CDR3 is CASSPDRITGELFF. The CDR3 DNA follows: TGTGCCAGCAGTCCGGACAGGATCACCGGGGAGCTGTTTTTT.

This clonotype was counted ten times or more. The chain has TRBV20-1 and TRBJ2-1; possibly TRBD2 for D (5 bases). The CDR3 loop spans 14 amino acids. V dropped 5 bases and J dropped 4 bases, with 15 bases sitting between them. Germline loops: CDR1 DFQATT, CDR2 SNEGSKA (reference sequence). The CDR3 DNA is TGCAGTGCTGTGACGAATCGGGGATACAATGAGCAGTTCTTC. This encodes CSAVTNRGYNEQFF.

There are a few counts of this clonotype. The CDR3 here is CASSPLAYEQYF. The CDR3 nucleotides read TGTGCCAGCAGCCCTTTGGCGTACGAGCAGTACTTC. The chain links TRBV11-2 to TRBJ2-7; no clear D gene. CDR1 is SGHAT, CDR2 FQNNGV, per germline. V dropped 5 bases and J dropped 4 bases, with 9 bases sitting between them. This CDR3 has 12 residues.

The sample holds many counts of this clonotype. CDR3 sequence: CAIKSGTGGNTDTQYF. The CDR3 nucleotides read TGTGCCATCAAGAGCGGGACAGGGGGCAACACAGATACGCAGTATTTT. This chain links TRBV10-3 with TRBJ2-3; TRBD1 aligns across 12 bases. The CDR3 runs to 16 residues. Trimming at V came to 7 bases and at J to 2 bases, leaving 7 bases not matched to a gene. The germline CDR1 and CDR2 sequences are ENHRY and SYGVKD.

The chain couples TRBV28 to TRBJ1-6; maybe TRBD1 (5 bases). This CDR3 comprises 16 residues. Germline V CDR1 and CDR2: MDHEN, SYDVKM. The V gene lost 1 base and the J gene lost 11 bases, with 18 bases spanning the gap. The CDR3 DNA sequence: TGTGCCAGCAGTTTATCCAGTCGGGGACCCAGGGCACCCCTCCACTTT. It translates to CASSLSSRGPRAPLHF.

V gene TRBV7-2 combines with J gene TRBJ2-1; D unclear. Germline V lookup: CDR1 SGHTA, CDR2 FQGNSA. Trimming pared 3 bases from V and 6 bases from J, leaving 6 bases between. The CDR3 length is 12 residues. CDR3 sequence reads: CASSFVRNEQFF. Written as DNA, the CDR3 is TGTGCCAGCAGCTTCGTGCGCAATGAGCAGTTCTTC.

In this sample, this clonotype turned up many times. A much more abundant neighbour one base away suggests this may be a read error. The J gene is TRBJ2-1, the V gene TRBV5-1; D could derive from TRBD1 or TRBD2 (5 bases each). The tail of the sequence fits TRBJ2-7 better, so the J call may be wrong. This CDR3 is built from 15 residues. CDR1 is SGHRS, CDR2 YFSETQ, per germline. The CDR3 bases are TGCGCCAGCAGCTTGCAGGGCGGGTCCAACAATGAGCAGTACTTC. It encodes CASSLQGGSNNEQYF.